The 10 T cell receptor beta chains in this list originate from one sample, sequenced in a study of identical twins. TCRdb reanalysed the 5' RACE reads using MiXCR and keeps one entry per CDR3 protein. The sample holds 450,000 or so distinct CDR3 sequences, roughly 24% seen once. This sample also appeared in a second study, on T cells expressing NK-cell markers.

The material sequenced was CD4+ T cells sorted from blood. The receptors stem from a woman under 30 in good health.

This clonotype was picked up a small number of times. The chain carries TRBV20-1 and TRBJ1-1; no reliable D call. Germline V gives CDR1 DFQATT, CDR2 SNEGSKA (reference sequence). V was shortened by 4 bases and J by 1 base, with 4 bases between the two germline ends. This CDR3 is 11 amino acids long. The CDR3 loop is CSAIGNTEAFF. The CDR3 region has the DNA TGCAGTGCTATCGGGAACACTGAAGCTTTCTTT.

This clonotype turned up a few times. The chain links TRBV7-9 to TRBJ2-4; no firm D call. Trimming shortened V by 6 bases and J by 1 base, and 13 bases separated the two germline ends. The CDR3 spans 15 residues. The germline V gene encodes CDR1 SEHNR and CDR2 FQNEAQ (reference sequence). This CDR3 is CASRQLIQAKNIQYF. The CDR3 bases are TGTGCCAGCAGACAACTCATCCAGGCCAAAAACATTCAGTACTTC.

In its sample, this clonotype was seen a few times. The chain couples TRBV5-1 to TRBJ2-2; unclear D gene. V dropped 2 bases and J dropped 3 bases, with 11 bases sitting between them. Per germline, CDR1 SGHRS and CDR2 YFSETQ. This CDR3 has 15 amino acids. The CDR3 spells CASSFGYRYTGELFF. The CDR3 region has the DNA TGCGCCAGCAGCTTCGGCTACAGATACACCGGGGAGCTGTTTTTT.

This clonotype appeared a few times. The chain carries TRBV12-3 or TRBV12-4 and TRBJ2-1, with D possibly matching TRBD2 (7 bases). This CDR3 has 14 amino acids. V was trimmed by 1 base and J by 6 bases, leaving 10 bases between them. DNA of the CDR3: TGTGCCAGCAGTTTAGGGGGGGGGCTCAATGAGCAGTTCTTC. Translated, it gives CASSLGGGLNEQFF.

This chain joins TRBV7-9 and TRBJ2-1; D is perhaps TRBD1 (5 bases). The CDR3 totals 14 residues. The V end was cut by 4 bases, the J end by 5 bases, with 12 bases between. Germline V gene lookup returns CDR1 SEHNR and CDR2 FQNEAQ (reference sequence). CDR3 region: CASSYDRIHNEQFF. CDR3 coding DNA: TGTGCCAGCAGCTATGACAGAATCCACAATGAGCAGTTCTTC.

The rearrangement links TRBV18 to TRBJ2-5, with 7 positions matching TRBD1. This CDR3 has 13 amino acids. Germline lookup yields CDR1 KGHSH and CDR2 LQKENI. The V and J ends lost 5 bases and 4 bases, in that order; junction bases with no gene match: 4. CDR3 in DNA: TGTGCCAGCTCAACTCACAGGGGAGAGACCCAGTACTTC. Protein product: CASSTHRGETQYF.

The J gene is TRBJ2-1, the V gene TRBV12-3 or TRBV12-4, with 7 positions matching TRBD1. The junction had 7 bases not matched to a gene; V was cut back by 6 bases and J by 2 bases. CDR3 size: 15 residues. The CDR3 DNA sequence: TGTGCCAGCAGCGGGGACAGTGTGCCCTACAATGAGCAGTTCTTC. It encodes CASSGDSVPYNEQFF.

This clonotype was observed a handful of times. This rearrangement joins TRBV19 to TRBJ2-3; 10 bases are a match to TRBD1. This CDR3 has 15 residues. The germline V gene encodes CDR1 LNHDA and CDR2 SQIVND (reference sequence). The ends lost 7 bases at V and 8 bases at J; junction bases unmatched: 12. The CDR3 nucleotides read TGTGCCAGTACGGGACAGGGGCTCAAAAGGGGTACGCAGTATTTT. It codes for CASTGQGLKRGTQYF.

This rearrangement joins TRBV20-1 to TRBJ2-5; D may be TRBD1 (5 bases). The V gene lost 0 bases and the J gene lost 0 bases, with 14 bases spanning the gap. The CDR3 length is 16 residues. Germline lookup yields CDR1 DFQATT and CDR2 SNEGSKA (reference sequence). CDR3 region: CSARERQTLYQETQYF. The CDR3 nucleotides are TGCAGTGCTAGAGAGCGACAGACTTTGTACCAAGAGACCCAGTACTTC.

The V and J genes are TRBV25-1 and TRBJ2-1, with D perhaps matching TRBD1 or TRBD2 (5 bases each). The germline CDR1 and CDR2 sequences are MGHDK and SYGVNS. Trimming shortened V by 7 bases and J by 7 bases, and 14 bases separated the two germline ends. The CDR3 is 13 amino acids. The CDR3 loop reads CASTLAGTNEQFF. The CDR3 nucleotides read TGTGCCAGCACCTTAGCCGGGACGAATGAGCAGTTCTTC.